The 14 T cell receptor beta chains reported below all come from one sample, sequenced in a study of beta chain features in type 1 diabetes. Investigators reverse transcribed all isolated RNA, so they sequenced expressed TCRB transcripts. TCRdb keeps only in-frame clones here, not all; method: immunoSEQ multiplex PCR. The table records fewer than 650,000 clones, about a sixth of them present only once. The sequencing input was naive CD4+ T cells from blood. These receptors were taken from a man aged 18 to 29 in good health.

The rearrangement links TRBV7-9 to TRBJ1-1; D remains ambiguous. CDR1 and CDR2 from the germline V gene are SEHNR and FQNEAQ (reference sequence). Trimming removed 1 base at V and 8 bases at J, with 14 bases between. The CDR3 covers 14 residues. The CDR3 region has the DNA TGTGCCAGCAGCTTAGAGGGTCCCTCTTCGGAAGCTTTCTTT. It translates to CASSLEGPSSEAFF.

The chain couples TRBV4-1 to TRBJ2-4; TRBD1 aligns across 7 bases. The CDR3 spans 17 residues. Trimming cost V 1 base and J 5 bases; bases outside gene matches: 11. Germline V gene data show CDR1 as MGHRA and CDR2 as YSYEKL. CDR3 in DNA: TGCGCCAGCAGCCAAGGGCTTAGGGGGCGTATCGAAAACATTCAGTACTTC. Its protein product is CASSQGLRGRIENIQYF.

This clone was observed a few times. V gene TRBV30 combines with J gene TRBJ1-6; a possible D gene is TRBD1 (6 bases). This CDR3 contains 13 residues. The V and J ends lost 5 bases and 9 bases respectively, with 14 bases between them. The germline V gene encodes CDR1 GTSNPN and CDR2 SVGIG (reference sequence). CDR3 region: CAWVSDRSSPLHF. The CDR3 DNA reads TGTGCCTGGGTCTCGGACAGATCTTCACCCCTCCACTTT.

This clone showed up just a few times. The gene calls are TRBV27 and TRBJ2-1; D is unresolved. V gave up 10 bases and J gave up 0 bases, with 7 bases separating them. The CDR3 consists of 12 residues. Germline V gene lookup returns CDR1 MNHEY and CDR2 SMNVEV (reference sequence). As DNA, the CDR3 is TGTGCCACCCGTTTCTCCTACAATGAGCAGTTCTTC. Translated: CATRFSYNEQFF.

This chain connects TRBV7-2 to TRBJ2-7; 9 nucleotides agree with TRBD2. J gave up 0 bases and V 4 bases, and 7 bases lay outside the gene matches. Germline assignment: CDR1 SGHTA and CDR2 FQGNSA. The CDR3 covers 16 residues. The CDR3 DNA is TGTGCCAGCAGCTCCCGGGCTAGCGGGGTCTCCTACGAGCAGTACTTC. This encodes CASSSRASGVSYEQYF.

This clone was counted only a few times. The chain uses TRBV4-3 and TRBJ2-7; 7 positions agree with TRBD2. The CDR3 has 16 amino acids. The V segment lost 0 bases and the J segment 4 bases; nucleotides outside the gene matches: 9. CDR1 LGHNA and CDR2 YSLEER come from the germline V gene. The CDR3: CASSQDRRLAEYEQYF. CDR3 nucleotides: TGCGCCAGCAGCCAAGATCGGCGGCTAGCGGAGTACGAGCAGTACTTC.

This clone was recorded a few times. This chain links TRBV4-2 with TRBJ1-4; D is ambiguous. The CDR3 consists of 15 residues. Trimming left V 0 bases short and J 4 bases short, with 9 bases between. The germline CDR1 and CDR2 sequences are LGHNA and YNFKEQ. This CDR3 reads CASSQETRINEKLFF. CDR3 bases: TGTGCCAGCAGCCAAGAGACCCGAATTAATGAAAAACTGTTTTTT.

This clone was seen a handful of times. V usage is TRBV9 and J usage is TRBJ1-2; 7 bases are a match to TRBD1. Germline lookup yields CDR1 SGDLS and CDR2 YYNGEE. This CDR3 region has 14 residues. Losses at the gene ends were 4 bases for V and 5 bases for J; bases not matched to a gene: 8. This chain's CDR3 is CASSPGTAGYGYTF. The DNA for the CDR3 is TGTGCCAGCAGCCCAGGGACAGCTGGATATGGCTACACCTTC. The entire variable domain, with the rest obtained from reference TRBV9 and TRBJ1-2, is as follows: DSGVTQTPKHLITATGQRVTLRCSPRSGDLSVYWYQQSLDQGLQFLIQYYNGEERAKGNILERFSAQQFPDLHSELNLSSLELGDSALYFCASSPGTAGYGYTFGSGTRLTVV.

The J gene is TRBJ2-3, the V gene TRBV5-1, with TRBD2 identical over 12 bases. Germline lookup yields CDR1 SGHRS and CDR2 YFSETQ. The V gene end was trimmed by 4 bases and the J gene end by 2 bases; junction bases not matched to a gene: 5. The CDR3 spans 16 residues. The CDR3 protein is CASSAGLAGNTDTQYF. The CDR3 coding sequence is TGCGCCAGCAGCGCGGGACTAGCGGGCAACACAGATACGCAGTATTTT.

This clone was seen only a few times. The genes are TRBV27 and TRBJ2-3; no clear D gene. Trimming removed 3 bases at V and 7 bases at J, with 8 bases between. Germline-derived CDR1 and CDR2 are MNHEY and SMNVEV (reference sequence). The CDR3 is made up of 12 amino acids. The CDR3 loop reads CASSFTSHTQYF. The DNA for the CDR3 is TGTGCCAGCAGTTTTACCTCCCATACGCAGTATTTT.

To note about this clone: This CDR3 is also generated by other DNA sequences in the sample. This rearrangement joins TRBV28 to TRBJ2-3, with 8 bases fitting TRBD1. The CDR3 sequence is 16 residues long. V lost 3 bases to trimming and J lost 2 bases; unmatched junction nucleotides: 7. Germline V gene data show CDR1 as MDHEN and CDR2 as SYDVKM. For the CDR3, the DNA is TGTGCCAGCAGTTTGACCGGGACAGGATACACAGATACGCAGTATTTT. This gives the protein CASSLTGTGYTDTQYF.

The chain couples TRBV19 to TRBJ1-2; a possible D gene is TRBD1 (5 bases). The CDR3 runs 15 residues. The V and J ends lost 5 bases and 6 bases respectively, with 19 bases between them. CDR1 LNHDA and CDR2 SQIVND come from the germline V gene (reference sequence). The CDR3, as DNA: TGTGCCAGTAGTTCGCCCAGGTTGGGGGAGAATGGCTACACCTTC. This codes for CASSSPRLGENGYTF.

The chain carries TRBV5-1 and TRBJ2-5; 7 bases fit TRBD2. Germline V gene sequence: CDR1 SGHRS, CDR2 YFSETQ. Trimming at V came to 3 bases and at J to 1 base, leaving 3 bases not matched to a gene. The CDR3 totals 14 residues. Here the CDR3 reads CASSSGGVQETQYF. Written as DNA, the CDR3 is TGCGCCAGCAGCTCTGGGGGGGTCCAAGAGACCCAGTACTTC. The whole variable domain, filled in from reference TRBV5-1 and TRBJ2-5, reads KAGVTQTPRYLIKTRGQQVTLSCSPISGHRSVSWYQQTPGQGLQFLFEYFSETQRNKGNFPGRFSGRQFSNSRSEMNVSTLELGDSALYLCASSSGGVQETQYFGPGTRLLVL.

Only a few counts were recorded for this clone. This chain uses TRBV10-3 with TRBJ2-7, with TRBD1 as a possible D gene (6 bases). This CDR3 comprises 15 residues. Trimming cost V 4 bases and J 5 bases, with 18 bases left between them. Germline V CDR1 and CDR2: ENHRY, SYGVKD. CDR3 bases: TGTGCCATCAGTGTTGGCAGGGGCCCCGTCGACGAGCAGTACTTC. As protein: CAISVGRGPVDEQYF.